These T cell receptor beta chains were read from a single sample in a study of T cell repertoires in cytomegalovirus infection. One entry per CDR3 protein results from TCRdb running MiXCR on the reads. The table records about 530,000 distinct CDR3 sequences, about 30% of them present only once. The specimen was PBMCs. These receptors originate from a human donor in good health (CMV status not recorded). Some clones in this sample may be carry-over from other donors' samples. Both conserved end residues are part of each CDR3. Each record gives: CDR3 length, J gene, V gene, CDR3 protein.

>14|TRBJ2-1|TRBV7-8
CASSPARFSDEQFF
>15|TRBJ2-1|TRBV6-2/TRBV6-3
CASSTLAGADDEQFF
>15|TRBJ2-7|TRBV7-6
CASSATGGPLYEQYF
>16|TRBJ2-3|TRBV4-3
CASSLAGGLFADTQYF
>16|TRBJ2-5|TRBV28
CASSLGLAGLQETQYF
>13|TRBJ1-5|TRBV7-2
CASSSHRDQPQHF
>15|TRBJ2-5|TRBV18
CASSPPSRAQETQYF
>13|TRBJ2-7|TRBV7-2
CASSFGTAYEQYF
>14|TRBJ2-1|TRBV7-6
CASSQRAAYNEQFF
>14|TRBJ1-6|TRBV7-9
CASRPTGSNSPLHF
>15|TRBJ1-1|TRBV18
CASSSQGAQVFEAFF
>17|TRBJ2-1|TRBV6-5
CASSYGPPGPSYNEQFF
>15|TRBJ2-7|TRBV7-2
CASSFGEAPTYEQYF
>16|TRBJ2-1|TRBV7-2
CASSFELAGGNNEQFF
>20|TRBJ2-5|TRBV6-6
CASLVTSGLAGERSRETQYF
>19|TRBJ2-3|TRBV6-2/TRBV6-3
CASSYAIGLAGIRTDTQYF
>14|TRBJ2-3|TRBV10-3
CAISRLGGTDTQYF
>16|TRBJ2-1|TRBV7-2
CASSSGGLAGRNEQFF
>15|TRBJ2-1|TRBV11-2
CASSSGTSGISEQFF
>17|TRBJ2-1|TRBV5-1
CASSWVGGTSGNNEQFF
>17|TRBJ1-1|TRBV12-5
CASGLAVTGGGGDEAFF
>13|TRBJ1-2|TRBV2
CASSEGENYGYTF
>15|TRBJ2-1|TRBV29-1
CSVEAGPSSYNEQFF
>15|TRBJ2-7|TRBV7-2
CASSLESSGRGEQYF
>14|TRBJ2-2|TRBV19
CASSSLGRAGELFF
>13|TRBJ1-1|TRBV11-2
CASSLSGDPEAFF
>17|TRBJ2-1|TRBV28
CASSFSGGIALFNEQFF
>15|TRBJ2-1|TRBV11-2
CVSTLGVGSYNEQFF
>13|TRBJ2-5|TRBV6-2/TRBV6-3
CASSGWVSETQYF
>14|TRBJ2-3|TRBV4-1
CASSQDRTRDTQYF
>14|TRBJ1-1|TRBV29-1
CSVVGLGVGTEAFF
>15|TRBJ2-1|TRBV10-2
CASSEANGKYNEQFF
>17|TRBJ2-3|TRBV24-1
CATSDFTSGREGGTQYF
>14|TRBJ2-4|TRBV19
CASSLAGGQNIQYF
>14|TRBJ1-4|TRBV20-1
CSANRGGTNEKLFF
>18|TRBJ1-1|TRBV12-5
CASGFYGKGTELNTEAFF
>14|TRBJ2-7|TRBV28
CASSSSGATYEQYF
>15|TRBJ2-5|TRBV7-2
CASSSAGLGQETQYF
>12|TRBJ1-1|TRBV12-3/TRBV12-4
CASSLLKNEAFF
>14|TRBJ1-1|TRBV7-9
CASSLSRGFAEAFF
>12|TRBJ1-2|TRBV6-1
CASTENVLGYTF
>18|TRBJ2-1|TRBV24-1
CATSEGGAGSGSSDEQFF
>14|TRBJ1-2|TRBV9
CASSDRTGRDGYTF
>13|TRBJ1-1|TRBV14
CASSQGGQGEAFF
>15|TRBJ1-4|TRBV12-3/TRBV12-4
CASSLRGPSGEKLFF
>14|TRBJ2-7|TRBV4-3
CASSQDAGGYEQYF
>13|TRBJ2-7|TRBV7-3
CASSPGREHEQYF
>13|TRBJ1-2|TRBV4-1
CASSQGDFYGYTF
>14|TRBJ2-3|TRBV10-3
CAISDSQGSDTQYF
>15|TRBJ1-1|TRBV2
CASSETGQWNTEAFF
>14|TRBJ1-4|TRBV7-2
CASSLGSTNEKLFF
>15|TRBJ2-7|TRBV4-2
CASSRPGTSSYEQYF
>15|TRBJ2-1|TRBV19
CASSISSGRRDEQFF
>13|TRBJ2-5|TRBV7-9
CASSLWGLETQYF
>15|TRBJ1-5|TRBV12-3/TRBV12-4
CASSLSGTANQPQHF
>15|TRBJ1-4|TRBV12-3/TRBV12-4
CASRKHGQGSEKLFF
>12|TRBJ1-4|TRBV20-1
CSARGPNEKLFF